A selection of T cell receptor beta chains follows, all from one sample in a study of blood T cells in healthy people across ages. TCRdb recomputed calls from the 5' RACE reads with MiXCR, one row per CDR3 protein. The sample has roughly 680,000 distinct CDR3 sequences, roughly 20% seen once; the top ten hold roughly 3.7%. The material sequenced was blood. The receptors come from a man between 65 and 85 years old in good health. Both conserved end residues are trimmed from each CDR3. The order of the fields is CDR3 protein, J gene, V gene.

ASSVDRVNEQY	NA	TRBV10-2
ASLRTSSYEQY	TRBJ2-7	TRBV12-3/TRBV12-4
ASSLPGQKLETQY	TRBJ2-5	TRBV28
ASSLGGPALSSYNEQF	TRBJ2-1	TRBV5-6
ASSPAKADIQY	TRBJ2-4	TRBV3-1
ASSSGLAGKTDTQY	TRBJ2-3	TRBV11-3
ASSGAEQF	TRBJ2-1	TRBV2
ASSGTYSGGQETQY	TRBJ2-5	TRBV6-1
ASSNRVPSADTQY	TRBJ2-3	TRBV27
AGSRQGDVDEKLF	TRBJ1-4	TRBV7-9
SVGGTATNAEAF	TRBJ1-1	TRBV29-1
ASSQVEGLALNEQF	TRBJ2-1	TRBV3-1
SVGELDTQY	TRBJ2-3	TRBV29-1
SARVPGEFEQF	TRBJ2-1	TRBV20-1
ATASSSVVNTEAF	TRBJ1-1	TRBV5-1
ASSWDRGTDTQY	TRBJ2-3	TRBV7-2
SARGQLAGHYEQY	TRBJ2-7	TRBV20-1
ASSLGRQNTEAF	TRBJ1-1	TRBV5-1
ASRDGSGANVLT	TRBJ2-6	TRBV19
ASSSTPGKKETQY	TRBJ2-5	TRBV2